The 28 T cell receptor beta chains listed next were all sequenced from one sample in a study of T cell changes during pregnancy in multiple sclerosis. Measured with immunoSEQ multiplex PCR; TCRdb has only the in-frame clones, and not every one. The sample includes 60,000 to 85,000 clones, 80% to 95% of them seen just once. The sample was peripheral blood, taken in the second trimester of pregnancy. These receptors originate from a female donor with multiple sclerosis, enrolled in a pregnancy study.

This clone appeared a single time. The CDR3 sequence is CASSELRGQSSNQPQHF. As DNA, the CDR3 is TGTGCCAGCAGTGAATTGAGGGGACAGTCGAGCAATCAGCCCCAGCATTTT. J is TRBJ1-5 and V is TRBV6-1; 7 nucleotides line up with TRBD1. Unmatched junction bases numbered 8, after V lost 2 bases and J lost 1 base. In germline, CDR1 is MNHNS, CDR2 SASEGT. CDR3 length: 17 residues.

J is TRBJ2-7 and V is TRBV6-1, with a possible D match to TRBD1 (5 bases). The V end was cut by 4 bases, the J end by 0 bases, with 7 bases between. The CDR3 spans 13 residues. CDR1 and CDR2 (germline): MNHNS, SASEGT. The CDR3 sequence is CASSVDSSYEQYF. CDR3 DNA sequence: TGTGCCAGCAGTGTAGACAGCTCCTACGAGCAGTACTTC.

In this sample, this clone turned up once. This chain uses TRBV7-2 with TRBJ2-5; D perhaps matches TRBD2 (6 bases). Deletions cut 7 bases from V and 1 base from J, with 16 bases between. Germline V gene lookup returns CDR1 SGHTA and CDR2 FQGNSA. The CDR3 has 15 amino acids. The CDR3 region is CASKGSGYTQETQYF. Here the CDR3 DNA reads TGTGCCAGCAAGGGTAGCGGATATACCCAAGAGACCCAGTACTTC.

This chain connects TRBV4-1 to TRBJ2-5; D ambiguous. Trimming took off 0 bases at V and 5 bases at J, with 10 bases between the two ends. The CDR3 consists of 14 residues. Germline V CDR1 and CDR2: MGHRA, YSYEKL. As DNA, the CDR3 is TGCGCCAGCAGCCAAGAAAGTAGTCGCGAGACCCAGTACTTC. It specifies CASSQESSRETQYF.

J is TRBJ2-7 and V is TRBV15; a possible D gene is TRBD2 (7 bases). V was trimmed by 1 base and J by 0 bases, leaving 13 bases between them. Germline loops: CDR1 LNHNV, CDR2 YYDKDF (reference sequence). The CDR3 is 16 residues long. DNA of the CDR3: TGTGCCACCAGCAGAGTGGGGGGCGGGGGCTCCTACGAGCAGTACTTC. Its translation is CATSRVGGGGSYEQYF.

The V gene is TRBV27, the J gene TRBJ2-7; TRBD1 matches at 8 bases. The germline gives CDR1 MNHEY, CDR2 SMNVEV (reference sequence). The CDR3 has 20 residues. V lost 5 bases, J lost 6 bases, and 27 bases stayed unmatched. The CDR3, as DNA: TGTGCCAGCAGTCAAACCTTCCGACAGGGGCGAAACTTACTACTACGCGAGCAGTACTTC. Its translation: CASSQTFRQGRNLLLREQYF.

V and J are TRBV7-3 and TRBJ2-1; 9 bases agree with TRBD2. The CDR3 runs 15 residues. Germline values: CDR1 SGHTA, CDR2 FQGTGA. Trimming at V came to 5 bases and at J to 6 bases, leaving 8 bases not matched to a gene. The CDR3 protein is CASSVSGGTSNEQFF. Written as DNA, the CDR3 is TGTGCCAGCAGCGTTAGCGGGGGCACGTCCAATGAGCAGTTCTTC.

The J gene is TRBJ1-3, the V gene TRBV19; 9 bases are a match to TRBD1. V dropped 7 bases and J dropped 0; count of bases not matched to a gene: 7. Looked up from germline, CDR1 is LNHDA and CDR2 is SQIVND (reference sequence). The CDR3 runs 16 residues. The chain's CDR3 is CASTPGTGYSGNTIYF. The CDR3 DNA follows: TGTGCCAGTACGCCCGGGACAGGGTACTCTGGAAACACCATATATTTT. Together with reference TRBV19 and TRBJ1-3, the CDR3 gives the full variable domain: DGGITQSPKYLFRKEGQNVTLSCEQNLNHDAMYWYRQDPGQGLRLIYYSQIVNDFQKGDIAEGYSVSREKKESFPLTVTSAQKNPTAFYLCASTPGTGYSGNTIYFGEGSWLTVV.

The chain couples TRBV14 to TRBJ2-5; D perhaps matches TRBD1 (6 bases). CDR3 size: 15 residues. V was shortened by 0 bases and J by 3 bases, with 11 bases between the two germline ends. CDR1 is SGHDN and CDR2 is FVKESK in the germline V gene. CDR3 residues: CASSQEGTREETQYF. The DNA for the CDR3 is TGTGCCAGCAGCCAAGAGGGGACAAGGGAAGAGACCCAGTACTTC.

The CDR3 DNA is TGTGTCCTTAAAACCGGGGGGCCAGCCTACGAGCAGTACTTC. Protein product: CVLKTGGPAYEQYF. The rearrangement joins TRBV10-3 to TRBJ2-7; the D gene is possibly TRBD2 (7 bases). CDR1 and CDR2 (germline): ENHRY, SYGVKD. This CDR3 comprises 14 residues.

V usage is TRBV7-2 and J usage is TRBJ1-3, with TRBD1 matching over 7 bases. Germline CDR1 and CDR2: SGHTA and FQGNSA. This CDR3 has 14 amino acids. V was pared by 2 bases and J by 7 bases, with 5 bases of the junction left unmatched. The CDR3 loop is CASSLNRGDNTIYF. CDR3 in DNA: TGTGCCAGCAGCTTAAACAGGGGTGACAACACCATATATTTT.

The V call is TRBV19, the J call TRBJ2-1, with 7 bases matching TRBD2. The germline V gene has CDR1 LNHDA and CDR2 SQIVND (reference sequence). With V trimmed by 4 bases and J by 6 bases, 3 bases remained unmatched. This CDR3 has 13 residues. The CDR3 DNA sequence: TGTGCCAGTAGTAATGGACTAGTCAATGAGCAGTTCTTC. It translates to CASSNGLVNEQFF. Variable domain in full (rest from reference TRBV19 and TRBJ2-1): DGGITQSPKYLFRKEGQNVTLSCEQNLNHDAMYWYRQDPGQGLRLIYYSQIVNDFQKGDIAEGYSVSREKKESFPLTVTSAQKNPTAFYLCASSNGLVNEQFFGPGTRLTVL.

V is TRBV10-3 and J is TRBJ2-2, with TRBD2 matching 12 bases. V dropped 5 bases and J dropped 5; count of bases not matched to a gene: 6. CDR1 and CDR2 (germline): ENHRY, SYGVKD. This CDR3 is 16 amino acids long. CDR3 sequence reads: CAISIGGTSGTGELFF. CDR3 nucleotide sequence: TGTGCCATCAGTATAGGTGGGACTAGCGGGACCGGGGAGCTGTTTTTT.

J is TRBJ2-4 and V is TRBV12-5; D is unclear. V was pared by 0 bases and J by 6 bases, with 3 bases between. Germline assignment: CDR1 LGHNT and CDR2 FRNRAP. CDR3 length: 12 residues. CDR3 in amino acids: CASGLVRNIQYF. CDR3 DNA: TGTGCTAGTGGTTTGGTTCGAAACATTCAGTACTTC. The full variable domain, its missing parts supplied by reference TRBV12-5 and TRBJ2-4, is DARVTQTPRHKVTEMGQEVTMRCQPILGHNTVFWYRQTMMQGLELLAYFRNRAPLDDSGMPKDRFSAEMPDATLATLKIQPSEPRDSAVYFCASGLVRNIQYFGAGTRLSVL.

This chain joins TRBV7-8 and TRBJ2-3; 10 bases map to TRBD2. The J segment lost 4 bases and the V segment lost 5 bases, leaving 9 bases of the junction unmatched. The CDR3 loop spans 16 amino acids. Germline CDR1 is SGHVS and CDR2 is FQNEAQ. CDR3 in amino acids: CASSPQSSGSSDTQYF. The CDR3 DNA reads TGTGCCAGCAGCCCCCAGTCTAGCGGGAGTTCAGATACGCAGTATTTT.

The CDR3 region has the DNA TGTGCCAGCAGTTACTCAAGGCGGGAGGGCTACACCTTC. This encodes CASSYSRREGYTF. This rearrangement joins TRBV6-5 to TRBJ1-2, with D unresolved. Germline V gene sequence: CDR1 MNHEY, CDR2 SVGAGI. The CDR3 runs to 13 residues. With 0 bases removed from V and 8 bases from J, the gap between germline ends came to 10 bases.

The chain uses TRBV11-2 and TRBJ2-7; perhaps TRBD2 as D (5 bases). The CDR3 runs 13 residues. From germline, CDR1 is SGHAT and CDR2 FQNNGV. V gave up 1 base and J gave up 6 bases, with 10 bases separating them. DNA of the CDR3: TGTGCCAGCAGCTTAGGGGGTCGGGGCGAGCAGTACTTC. Its translation: CASSLGGRGEQYF.

The chain uses TRBV5-1 and TRBJ2-5, with 10 positions matching TRBD2. Germline trimming cut 4 bases from V and 5 bases from J; bases unmatched to any gene: 8. This CDR3 is 15 amino acids long. In germline, CDR1 is SGHRS, CDR2 YFSETQ. In DNA, the CDR3 is TGCGCCAGCAGCGCAGTAGCGGGGGGTGTGGAGACCCAGTACTTC. Translating it yields CASSAVAGGVETQYF.

The chain is built from TRBV5-8 and TRBJ2-3; no reliable D call. Trimming left V 1 base short and J 4 bases short, with 4 bases between. The CDR3 has 12 residues. Per the germline V gene, CDR1 is SGHTS and CDR2 is YDEGEE. The CDR3 nucleotides are TGTGCCAGCAGCTTGCGAGCAGATACGCAGTATTTT. It is translated as CASSLRADTQYF.

The table lists this clone with a count of one. The CDR3 DNA sequence: TGTGCCAGCAGCCCCGCCGGGACAGGGAGCCACGAGCAGTACTTC. Its translation is CASSPAGTGSHEQYF. The V and J genes are TRBV13 and TRBJ2-7, with 9 bases lining up with TRBD1. In germline, CDR1 is PRHDT, CDR2 FYEKMQ (reference sequence). Trimming removed 5 bases from V and 5 bases from J; junction bases left unmatched: 10. This CDR3 is 15 amino acids long.

The chain is built from TRBV10-1 and TRBJ1-1, with a weak D call TRBD1 (6 bases). Trimming pared 2 bases from V and 4 bases from J, leaving 14 bases between. Germline CDR1 is WNHNN and CDR2 is SYGVQD (reference sequence). The CDR3 covers 15 residues. The CDR3 loop reads CASSETRTALTEAFF. In DNA form, the CDR3 reads TGCGCCAGCAGTGAGACGCGGACAGCCCTCACTGAAGCTTTCTTT.

The J gene is TRBJ1-2, the V gene TRBV9; 7 nucleotides match TRBD1. CDR1 and CDR2 (germline): SGDLS, YYNGEE. V was pared by 3 bases and J by 4 bases, with 6 bases of the junction left unmatched. The CDR3 extends over 14 amino acids. In nucleotides, the CDR3 is TGTGCCAGCAGCGCGGGGACAGCCGGCTATGGCTACACCTTC. It specifies CASSAGTAGYGYTF.

This clone was seen a few times. V gene TRBV5-1 combines with J gene TRBJ1-4; D ambiguous. The CDR3 contains 14 residues. V lost 2 bases and J lost 8, with 13 bases in between. Germline V CDR1 and CDR2: SGHRS, YFSETQ. This CDR3 reads CASSFVQPSEKLFF. The CDR3 DNA sequence: TGCGCCAGCAGCTTTGTACAGCCCAGCGAAAAACTGTTTTTT.

The rearrangement joins TRBV19 to TRBJ2-7, with 7 bases matching TRBD2. The CDR3 has 14 residues. After removal of 5 bases from V and 5 bases from J, the junction contained 9 bases not matched to a gene. The germline V gene encodes CDR1 LNHDA and CDR2 SQIVND (reference sequence). CDR3 DNA sequence: TGTGCCAGTAGTTCGGGGGGTATCCGAGACGAGCAGTACTTC. Its translation: CASSSGGIRDEQYF.

This chain connects TRBV7-2 to TRBJ2-7; the match to TRBD2 covers 12 bases. CDR3 length equals 16 residues. The germline V gene encodes CDR1 SGHTA and CDR2 FQGNSA. V shed 2 bases and J 5 bases; nucleotides not matched to a gene: 7. CDR3 DNA: TGTGCCAGCAGCTTATCTTCTAGCGGGGGGGGCCACGAGCAGTACTTC. Translated, it gives CASSLSSSGGGHEQYF.

This clone has a handful of counts. V and J are TRBV13 and TRBJ1-1; 10 positions agree with TRBD1. V lost 6 bases to trimming and J lost 6 bases; unmatched junction nucleotides: 10. This CDR3 spans 15 amino acids. Germline CDR1 is PRHDT and CDR2 is FYEKMQ (reference sequence). CDR3 protein: CASRDRGANKPEAFF. The CDR3 DNA reads as TGTGCCAGCAGGGACAGGGGGGCTAACAAGCCTGAAGCTTTCTTT.

The chain couples TRBV10-3 to TRBJ1-1; D unclear. V shed 6 bases and J shed 0 bases, with 14 bases lying between them. Germline CDR1 reads ENHRY; CDR2 reads SYGVKD. The CDR3 has 15 amino acids. The chain's CDR3 is CAISGLGGMNTEAFF. CDR3 nucleotides: TGTGCCATCAGCGGCTTGGGAGGAATGAACACTGAAGCTTTCTTT.

The chain employs TRBV19 and TRBJ1-1, with a weak D call TRBD1 (6 bases). Per the germline V gene, CDR1 is LNHDA and CDR2 is SQIVND (reference sequence). This CDR3 spans 14 amino acids. The V and J ends lost 0 bases and 4 bases respectively, with 9 bases between them. CDR3 residues: CASSIEAGVTEAFF. CDR3 coding DNA: TGTGCCAGTAGTATAGAGGCAGGGGTCACTGAAGCTTTCTTT.